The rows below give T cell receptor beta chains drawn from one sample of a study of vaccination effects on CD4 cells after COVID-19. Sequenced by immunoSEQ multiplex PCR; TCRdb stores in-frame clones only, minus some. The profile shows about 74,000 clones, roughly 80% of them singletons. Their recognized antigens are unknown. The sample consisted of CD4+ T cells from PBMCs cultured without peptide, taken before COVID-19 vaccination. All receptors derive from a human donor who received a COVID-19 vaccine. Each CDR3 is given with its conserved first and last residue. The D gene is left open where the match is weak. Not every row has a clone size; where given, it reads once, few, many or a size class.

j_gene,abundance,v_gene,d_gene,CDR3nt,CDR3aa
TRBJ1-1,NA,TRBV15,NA,TGTGCCACCAGCAGAGACAGGGTTCCCGTAATCACTGAAGCTTTCTTT,CATSRDRVPVITEAFF
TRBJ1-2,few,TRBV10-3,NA,TGTGCCATCAGTGAGTCAGTGGACTATGGCTACACCTTC,CAISESVDYGYTF
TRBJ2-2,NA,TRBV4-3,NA,TGCGCCAGCAGCGAGAGGACGGACACCGGGGAGCTGTTTTTT,CASSERTDTGELFF
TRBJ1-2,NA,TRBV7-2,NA,TGTGCCAGCAGGCGAACTACCGGGACGCAAGGAGGCTACACCTTC,CASRRTTGTQGGYTF
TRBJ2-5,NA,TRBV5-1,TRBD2,TGCGCCAGCAGCTTGGCTAGCGGGGAGCGAGAGACCCAGTACTTC,CASSLASGERETQYF
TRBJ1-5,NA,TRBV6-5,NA,TGTGCCAGCAGTTACAGGAGCAATCAGCCCCAGCATTTT,CASSYRSNQPQHF
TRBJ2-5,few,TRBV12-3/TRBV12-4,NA,TGTGCCAGCAGTTTCGAGGTGGGAGAGACCCAGTACTTC,CASSFEVGETQYF
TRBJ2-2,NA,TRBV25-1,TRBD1,TGTGCCAGCAGTCCACCAACAGGGGCTCCCAACACCGGGGAGCTGTTTTTT,CASSPPTGAPNTGELFF
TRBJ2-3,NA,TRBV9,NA,TGTGCCAGCAGCATCCTCCCCCCAGATACGCAGTATTTT,CASSILPPDTQYF
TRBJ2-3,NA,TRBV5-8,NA,TGTGCCAGCCCAGGATTTGGCACAGATACGCAGTATTTT,CASPGFGTDTQYF
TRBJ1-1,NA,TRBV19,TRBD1,TGTGCCAGTAGCCCTCGACAGGGGAGTTGGATGAACACTGAAGCTTTCTTT,CASSPRQGSWMNTEAFF
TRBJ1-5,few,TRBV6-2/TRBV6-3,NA,TGTGCCAGCAGTTACTCGAATTTAGATAATAGCAATCAGCCCCAGCATTTT,CASSYSNLDNSNQPQHF
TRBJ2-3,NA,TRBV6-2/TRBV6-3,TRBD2,TGTGCCAGCAGTTACAATAGCGGGGGGGCCACAGATACGCAGTATTTT,CASSYNSGGATDTQYF
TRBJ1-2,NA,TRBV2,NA,TGTGCCAGCAGTGAAACCGGGATAGCCTCTTATGGCTACACCTTC,CASSETGIASYGYTF